Following are 13 T cell receptor beta chains from one sample sequenced in a study of T cells after yellow fever vaccination (dated by TCRdb to about 2019). This specimen's treatment or condition label, per the study, means: live attenuated yellow fever vaccine strain. Library preparation employed 5' RACE. Sequencer: Illumina HiSeq 2500. TCRdb reran the public reads through fastp at Q25 and MiXCR, keeping productive beta chains. Each entry is one CDR3 protein sequence, shown with its most common DNA and genes. In this sample the table shows hundreds of thousands of distinct CDR3 sequences, roughly 8% of which occur a single time. The ten largest clones capture around 17% of the sample. The sample here was PBMCs, taken approximately 47 days after the first yellow fever vaccination. Source of these receptors: a young man who received the YFV17D yellow fever vaccine.

This clonotype was seen only a few times. This chain joins TRBV7-9 and TRBJ2-7; 9 bases match TRBD1. CDR1 and CDR2 (germline): SEHNR, FQNEAQ (reference sequence). V shed 2 bases and J 6 bases; nucleotides not matched to a gene: 8. The CDR3 is made up of 15 amino acids. CDR3 region: CASSLIWTGAGEQYF. The DNA of the CDR3 is TGTGCCAGCAGCTTAATTTGGACAGGGGCTGGCGAGCAGTACTTC.

This clonotype was counted a few times. The V call is TRBV7-9, the J call TRBJ1-1; D is uncertain. Germline V gene lookup returns CDR1 SEHNR and CDR2 FQNEAQ (reference sequence). This CDR3 comprises 14 residues. Between the trimmed V and J ends, which lost 5 bases and 1 base, there was a span of 11 bases. CDR3 nucleotides: TGTGCCAGCAGCCCAGATACCTGGAACACTGAAGCTTTCTTT. Its translation is CASSPDTWNTEAFF.

This clonotype was seen a few times. The J gene is TRBJ1-1, the V gene TRBV20-1, with 8 bases matching TRBD1. There are 14 residues in the CDR3. Per the germline V gene, CDR1 is DFQATT and CDR2 is SNEGSKA (reference sequence). V was pared by 1 base and J by 4 bases, with 5 bases of the junction left unmatched. CDR3 amino acids: CSARVQGGSTEAFF. The CDR3, as DNA: TGCAGTGCTAGAGTACAGGGGGGGAGCACTGAAGCTTTCTTT.

In this sample, this clonotype turned up a few times. The chain employs TRBV5-1 and TRBJ2-4; 7 bases fit TRBD2. V lost 3 bases to trimming and J lost 14 bases; unmatched junction nucleotides: 11. This CDR3 region has 13 residues. In germline, CDR1 is SGHRS, CDR2 YFSETQ. The CDR3 DNA reads as TGCGCCAGCAGCTCGGCGGGGGAGGGGCCCAAGTACTTC. Translating it yields CASSSAGEGPKYF.

This chain connects TRBV30 to TRBJ2-3; D is perhaps TRBD2 (6 bases). Per germline, CDR1 GTSNPN and CDR2 SVGIG (reference sequence). Trimming took off 4 bases at V and 2 bases at J, with 16 bases between the two ends. CDR3 length: 15 amino acids. CDR3 coding DNA: TGTGCCTGGACTAGCGCCCCACATTACACAGATACGCAGTATTTT. Translation: CAWTSAPHYTDTQYF.

This clonotype was counted many times. The rearrangement uses TRBV20-1 and TRBJ2-5, with 8 bases lining up with TRBD2. Germline V lookup: CDR1 DFQATT, CDR2 SNEGSKA (reference sequence). J lost 2 bases, V lost 6 bases, and 5 bases had no gene match. CDR3 size: 13 residues. The DNA of the CDR3 is TGCAGTGCGGCCGGGGGGGGACAAGAGACCCAGTACTTC. Protein product: CSAAGGGQETQYF.

The chain is built from TRBV7-2 and TRBJ1-5; TRBD1 aligns across 8 bases. V shed 2 bases and J 7 bases; nucleotides not matched to a gene: 4. CDR3 length equals 14 residues. Looked up from germline, CDR1 is SGHTA and CDR2 is FQGNSA. The CDR3 region has the DNA TGTGCCAGCAGCTTAACTCAGGGGGCACAGCCCCAGCATTTT. Protein product: CASSLTQGAQPQHF.

This clonotype was observed many times. V gene TRBV12-3 or TRBV12-4 combines with J gene TRBJ2-1; D is ambiguous. V shed 7 bases and J shed 5 bases, with 12 bases lying between them. This CDR3 contains 13 residues. The CDR3 coding sequence is TGTGCCAGCAAAGCGTCACTGCACAATGAGCAGTTCTTC. Translating gives CASKASLHNEQFF.

This clonotype was seen a few times. V and J are TRBV10-3 and TRBJ2-6; 8 nucleotides match TRBD2. The CDR3 sequence is 17 residues long. The V gene end was trimmed by 0 bases and the J gene end by 2 bases; junction bases not matched to a gene: 3. CDR1 and CDR2 from the germline V gene are ENHRY and SYGVKD. In nucleotides, the CDR3 is TGTGCCATCAGTGAGTCGAGCGGGGGCACTGGGGCCAACGTCCTGACTTTC. It translates to CAISESSGGTGANVLTF.

This chain links TRBV5-5 with TRBJ2-2; D call uncertain. The CDR3 loop spans 13 amino acids. V lost 1 base and J lost 5, with 6 bases in between. Looked up from germline, CDR1 is SGHKS and CDR2 is YYEKEE (reference sequence). Written as DNA, the CDR3 is TGTGCCAGCAGCTTGTGGGGAACCGGGGAGCTGTTTTTT. This codes for CASSLWGTGELFF.

The chain carries TRBV5-5 and TRBJ2-7, with a weak D call TRBD1 (5 bases). CDR1 and CDR2 from the germline V gene are SGHKS and YYEKEE (reference sequence). Trimming took off 1 base at V and 7 bases at J, with 9 bases between the two ends. This CDR3 spans 12 amino acids. CDR3 in amino acids: CASSLSGWEQYV. CDR3 sequence (DNA): TGTGCCAGCAGCTTGTCAGGGTGGGAGCAGTACGTC.

The table lists this clonotype with a few counts. This sequence joins TRBV21-1 and TRBJ2-7; the table gives TRBD1 as D, unverified against the DNA. TRBV21-1 is deemed a pseudogene. The CDR3 extends over 14 amino acids. The CDR3 coding sequence is TGTGCCAGCAGCAACGGGACAGGGGGCTACGAGCAGTACGTC. Translating gives CASSNGTGGYEQYV.

This clonotype has at least ten counts. The rearrangement joins TRBV20-1 to TRBJ2-7; 7 bases line up with TRBD1. The V gene's germline CDR1 is DFQATT and CDR2 SNEGSKA (reference sequence). V trimming: 4 bases; J trimming: 1 base; junction bases outside the gene matches: 1. The length of the CDR3 is 12 residues. CDR3 protein: CSAMGQSYEQYF. CDR3 coding DNA: TGCAGTGCTATGGGACAGTCCTACGAGCAGTACTTC.